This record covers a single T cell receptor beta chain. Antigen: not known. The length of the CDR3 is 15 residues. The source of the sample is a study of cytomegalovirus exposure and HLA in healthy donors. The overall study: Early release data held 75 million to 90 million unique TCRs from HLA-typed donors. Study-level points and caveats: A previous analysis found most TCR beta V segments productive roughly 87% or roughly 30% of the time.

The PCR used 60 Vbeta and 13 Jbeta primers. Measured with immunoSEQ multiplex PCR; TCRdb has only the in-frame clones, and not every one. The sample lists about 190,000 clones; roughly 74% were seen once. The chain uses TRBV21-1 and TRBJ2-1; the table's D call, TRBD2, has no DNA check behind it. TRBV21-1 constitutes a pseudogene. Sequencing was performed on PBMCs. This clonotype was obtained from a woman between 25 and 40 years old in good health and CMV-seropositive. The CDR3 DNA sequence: TGTGCCAGCAGCAACAGCGGGAGGCCTAGCGATGAGCAGTTCTTC. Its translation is CASSNSGRPSDEQFF.